The 10 T cell receptor beta chains below all came from one sample that was sequenced in a study of glioma-infiltrating T cells. TCR alpha and beta CDR3 regions were amplified from RNA using iRepertoire nested multiplex PCR. Each CDR3 protein is one row after TCRdb ran MiXCR on the multiplex PCR reads. The sample contains over 80,000 distinct CDR3 sequences, about 37% of which appear only once. Sequencing was done on a sample of glioma tissue, nonneoplastic brain tissue, or PBMCs (not recorded which). Receptors originate from a human donor with low-grade glioma or glioblastoma, undergoing nonglioma brain surgery, or in good health (not recorded which).

This clonotype was seen many times. The chain carries TRBV11-2 and TRBJ1-1; D not certain. V shed 0 bases and J shed 4 bases, with 12 bases lying between them. Germline V gene sequence: CDR1 SGHAT, CDR2 FQNNGV. This CDR3 comprises 15 residues. The CDR3 loop reads CASSLDTGVGTEAFF. The CDR3 DNA follows: TGTGCCAGCAGCTTAGATACTGGGGTCGGCACTGAAGCTTTCTTT.

This clonotype was seen ten or more times. The V and J genes are TRBV6-1 and TRBJ1-3, with a tentative D call TRBD1 (5 bases). Per the germline V gene, CDR1 is MNHNS and CDR2 is SASEGT. CDR3 length equals 14 residues. Trimming stripped 7 bases from V and 3 bases from J, with 13 bases between. The CDR3 bases are TGTGCCAGCAATCCCGACAGAGATGGAAACACCATATATTTT. It specifies CASNPDRDGNTIYF.

This clonotype was counted many times. This chain connects TRBV5-5 to TRBJ2-1, with D perhaps TRBD1 or TRBD2 (5 bases each). Germline CDR1 is SGHKS and CDR2 is YYEKEE (reference sequence). The CDR3 loop spans 16 amino acids. V lost 3 bases and J 2 bases, leaving 15 bases between the germline ends. As DNA, the CDR3 is TGTGCCAGCAGCTCCACGTGGGACGCGCCCTACAATGAGCAGTTCTTC. It specifies CASSSTWDAPYNEQFF.

The chain uses TRBV6-2 or TRBV6-3 and TRBJ2-7, with TRBD2 identical over 9 bases. The germline V gene encodes CDR1 MNHEY and CDR2 SVGEGT. The CDR3 is 14 amino acids. V lost 4 bases to trimming and J lost 7 bases; unmatched junction nucleotides: 8. CDR3 residues: CASSFASGTGEQYF. The DNA for the CDR3 is TGTGCCAGCAGTTTCGCTAGCGGGACGGGTGAGCAGTACTTC.

This clonotype was counted many times. V gene TRBV20-1 combines with J gene TRBJ2-5, with 14 nucleotides matching TRBD2. The germline V gene has CDR1 DFQATT and CDR2 SNEGSKA (reference sequence). This CDR3 region has 17 residues. Germline trimming cut 3 bases from V and 2 bases from J; bases unmatched to any gene: 8. Here the CDR3 DNA reads TGCAGTGCTAGTCCCGGGACTAGCGGGAGCTTACAAGAGACCCAGTACTTC. It specifies CSASPGTSGSLQETQYF.

This clonotype has a count of ten or more. In nucleotides, the CDR3 is TGTGCCAGCAGCCCGGGACAGGGTCGCGAGCAGTACTTC. Amino acid sequence: CASSPGQGREQYF. The V and J genes are TRBV11-2 and TRBJ2-7, with 9 bases lining up with TRBD1. V gave up 5 bases and J gave up 6 bases; unmatched junction bases: 5. CDR1 is SGHAT and CDR2 is FQNNGV in the germline V gene. The CDR3 spans 13 residues.

This clonotype came up many times. The chain recombines TRBV18 with TRBJ2-1; 7 bases are a match to TRBD1. Per germline, CDR1 KGHSH and CDR2 LQKENI. The CDR3 is 15 residues long. With 2 bases clipped from V and 1 base from J, the junction kept 2 bases outside the gene matches. The CDR3 nucleotides are TGTGCCAGCTCACCAGAGACAGGGTCCTACAATGAGCAGTTCTTC. This sequence encodes CASSPETGSYNEQFF.

With respect to this clonotype: Lacking the conserved final phenylalanine or tryptophan, this CDR3 likely reflects a read error. The V gene is TRBV20-1, the J gene TRBJ2-1, with TRBD2 matching over 8 bases. The CDR3 has 14 residues. Trimming removed 5 bases from V and 8 bases from J; junction bases left unmatched: 11. CDR1 is DFQATT and CDR2 is SNEGSKA in the germline V gene (reference sequence). CDR3 nucleotide sequence: TGCAGTGCTGGCGGGGGGAGTGGTATCTATGAGCAGTTCCTC. It encodes CSAGGGSGIYEQFL.

This clonotype was detected ten times or more. The chain has TRBV7-2 and TRBJ2-7; 9 positions match TRBD1. This CDR3 is built from 17 residues. CDR1 is SGHTA and CDR2 is FQGNSA in the germline V gene. The V gene end was trimmed by 1 base and the J gene end by 2 bases; junction bases not matched to a gene: 9. This chain's CDR3 is CASSLGSGTGWTYEQYF. The DNA of the CDR3 is TGTGCCAGCAGCTTAGGGTCCGGGACAGGGTGGACCTACGAGCAGTACTTC.

This clonotype was seen only a few times. The rearrangement uses TRBV30 and TRBJ2-3, with 11 bases fitting TRBD2. The germline V gene encodes CDR1 GTSNPN and CDR2 SVGIG (reference sequence). There are 16 residues in the CDR3. With 0 bases clipped from V and 2 bases from J, the junction kept 4 bases outside the gene matches. CDR3 nucleotide sequence: TGTGCCTGGAGTGTTGGGACTAGCGGCTTCACAGATACGCAGTATTTT. This codes for CAWSVGTSGFTDTQYF.